This T cell receptor (beta chain) emerged from a study of Tregs in tolerant kidney transplant recipients. As for the study in general: The nonmyeloablative bone marrow transplants came from related graft donors, with transient mixed chimerism.

The germline V gene encodes CDR1 SGHAT and CDR2 FQNNGV. The V gene end was trimmed by 5 bases and the J gene end by 1 base; junction bases not matched to a gene: 2. This CDR3 comprises 14 residues. Study results and limitations: Tregs expanded with activated donor B cells seemed most donor-specific. Changing PCR primers prevented nucleotide comparison between some patients' samples.

Concerning this clone: Antigen unknown.

TCRdb keeps only in-frame clones here, not all; method: immunoSEQ multiplex PCR. Counted here are about 64,000 clones, 95% to 98% occurring once; the ten biggest clones make up 0.3% to 0.4%. Thawed PBMCs were FACS-sorted into unstimulated CD4+CD25+CD127- regulatory T cells, CD4+CD25- non-regulatory cells, CD4 and CD8 cells. The chain is built from TRBV11-2 and TRBJ2-3; 8 bases align to TRBD2. The TCR sequence derives from a human donor who received a combined kidney and bone marrow transplant. Source: Tregs from blood, taken before the transplant. This CDR3 is CASSILAGTDTQYF. The CDR3 region has the DNA TGTGCCAGCAGCATACTAGCGGGCACAGATACGCAGTATTTT.